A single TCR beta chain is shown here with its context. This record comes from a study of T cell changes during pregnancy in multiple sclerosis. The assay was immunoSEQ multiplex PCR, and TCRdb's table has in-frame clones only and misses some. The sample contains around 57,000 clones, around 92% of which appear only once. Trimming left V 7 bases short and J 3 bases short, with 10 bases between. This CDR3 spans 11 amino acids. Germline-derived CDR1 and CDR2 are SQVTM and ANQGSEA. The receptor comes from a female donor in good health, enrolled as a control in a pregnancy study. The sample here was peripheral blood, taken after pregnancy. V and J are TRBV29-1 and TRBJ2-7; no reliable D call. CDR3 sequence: CSGVIDYEQYF. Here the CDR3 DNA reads TGCAGCGGAGTTATCGACTACGAGCAGTACTTC.